This TCR beta chain appears in the sequencing data of a study of technical replicates of blood from a few donors. CDR1 MNHEY and CDR2 SVGAGI come from the germline V gene. The trim removed 0 bases at V and 10 bases at J, leaving 4 bases unmatched. This CDR3 spans 15 amino acids. Profiled with immunoSEQ multiplex PCR; TCRdb holds only in-frame clones, not every one. The table includes 51,000 or so clones, roughly 92% detected once. J is TRBJ1-6 and V is TRBV6-5, with 9 positions matching TRBD1. Specimen: PBMCs. The clonotype comes from a human donor in good health. Some clones in this sample may be carry-over from other donors' samples. Written as DNA, the CDR3 is TGTGCCAGCAGTTACTCCGAGGGACAGGGATCACCCCTCCACTTT. Translation: CASSYSEGQGSPLHF.